Sequencing of this T cell receptor (beta chain) was carried out in a study of blood T cell repertoires in COVID-19. With 2 bases removed from V and 2 bases from J, the gap between germline ends came to 7 bases. The CDR3 covers 13 residues. Per germline, CDR1 GTSNPN and CDR2 SVGIG (reference sequence). TCRdb's copy holds only in-frame clones and misses some; the assay was immunoSEQ multiplex PCR. The data show 55,000 to 65,000 clones, 65% to 80% seen once. J is TRBJ1-5 and V is TRBV30; D is uncertain. Sequenced sample: peripheral blood. This clonotype originated in a man between 60 and 75 years old with acute or convalescent COVID-19. The CDR3 nucleotides read TGTGCCTGGAGTTGGCAGGGCAATCAGCCCCAGCATTTT. It translates to CAWSWQGNQPQHF.